The following is a T cell receptor (beta chain) sequence with its context. This sample was taken from a study of OX40 agonist ivuxolimab in advanced cancers. Here immunoSEQ multiplex PCR was the method, and the copy in TCRdb shows in-frame clones only, minus some. The sample records about 19,000 clones, roughly 80% being singletons. With 5 bases removed from V and 5 bases from J, the gap between germline ends came to 12 bases. The V gene's germline CDR1 is MNHEY and CDR2 SVGAGI. This CDR3 is built from 13 residues. The sequence came from an adult with an advanced solid tumor such as melanoma, head and neck, liver or kidney cancer. The V and J genes are TRBV6-5 and TRBJ1-2; maybe TRBD1 (5 bases). Sequences were derived from CD4+ or CD8+ T cells sorted from blood, sampled in a trial of the OX40 agonist ivuxolimab. The DNA for the CDR3 is TGTGCCAGCAGTCCCGACAGAGGATATGGCTACACCTTC. Residues: CASSPDRGYGYTF.